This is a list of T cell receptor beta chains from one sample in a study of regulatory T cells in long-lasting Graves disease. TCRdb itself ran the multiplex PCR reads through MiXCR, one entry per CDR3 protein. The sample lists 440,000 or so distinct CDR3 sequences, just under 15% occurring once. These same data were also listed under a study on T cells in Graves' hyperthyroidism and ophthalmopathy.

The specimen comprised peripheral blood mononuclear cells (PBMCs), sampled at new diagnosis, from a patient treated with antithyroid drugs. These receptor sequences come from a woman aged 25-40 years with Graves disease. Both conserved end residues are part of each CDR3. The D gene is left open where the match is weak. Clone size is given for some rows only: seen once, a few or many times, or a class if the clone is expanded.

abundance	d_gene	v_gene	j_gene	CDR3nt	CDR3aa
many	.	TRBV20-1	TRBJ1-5	TGCAGTGCTAGAGAGGGGTGGAGCAATCAGCCCCAGCATTTT	CSAREGWSNQPQHF
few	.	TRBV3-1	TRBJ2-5	TGTGCCAGCAGCCAAGATCCGGGGGCCCTGAATCGGGAGACCCAGTACTTC	CASSQDPGALNRETQYF
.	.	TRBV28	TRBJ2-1	TGTGCCAGCAGTCCGGGTCAGTTTCCCTACAATGAGCAGTTCTTC	CASSPGQFPYNEQFF
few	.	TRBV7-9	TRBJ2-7	TGTGCCAGCACCATCCCGAAGGGAGGCGAGCAGTACTTC	CASTIPKGGEQYF
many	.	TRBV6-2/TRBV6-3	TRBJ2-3	TGTGCCAGCAGTTGGTGGGGTTCTAGCACAGATACGCAGTATTTT	CASSWWGSSTDTQYF
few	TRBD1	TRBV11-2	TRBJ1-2	TGTGCCAGCTCTGCTGGGACAGTAAACTATGGCTACACCTTC	CASSAGTVNYGYTF
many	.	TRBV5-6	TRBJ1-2	TGTGCCAGCAGCTTCGGAGGGACGAGCTATGGCTACACCTTC	CASSFGGTSYGYTF
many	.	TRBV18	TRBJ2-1	TGTGCCAGCTCACCGGCACTAGCAGGCTCCTACAATGAGCAGTTCTTC	CASSPALAGSYNEQFF
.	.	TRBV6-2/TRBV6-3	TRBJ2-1	TGTGCCAGCAGTTACTCGAGAGTTCTAGCGGACAGCTCCTACAATGAGCAGTTCTTC	CASSYSRVLADSSYNEQFF
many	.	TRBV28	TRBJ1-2	TGTGCCAGCTCCCAAGGAGGGGAGGTGTACGGCTACACCTTC	CASSQGGEVYGYTF
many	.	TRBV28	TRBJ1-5	TGTGCCAGCAAACCCTCCGCCGCGGCCCAGCATTTT	CASKPSAAAQHF
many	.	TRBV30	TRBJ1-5	TGTGCCTGGAGTGAGGCTATCAATCAGCCCCAGCATTTT	CAWSEAINQPQHF
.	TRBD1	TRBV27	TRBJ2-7	TGTGCCAGCAGTTCCTCCGGGACAGGGCTCTACGAGCAGTACTTC	CASSSSGTGLYEQYF
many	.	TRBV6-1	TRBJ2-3	TGTGCCACCGCGACGAGCACAGATACGCAGTATTTT	CATATSTDTQYF
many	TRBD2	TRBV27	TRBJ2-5	TGTGCCAGCAGTTTAATGGCGGGAGTAGAGACCCAGTACTTC	CASSLMAGVETQYF
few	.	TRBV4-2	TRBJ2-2	TGTGCCAGCAGCCAAGCCGAACCAAACACCGGGGAGCTGTTTTTT	CASSQAEPNTGELFF
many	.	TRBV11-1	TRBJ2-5	TGTGCCAGCAGCTTGCGAGACAGACAAGAGACCCAGTACTTC	CASSLRDRQETQYF
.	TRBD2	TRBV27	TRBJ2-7	TGTGCCAGCAGTCACACTAGCGCCGCCTACGAGCAGTACTTC	CASSHTSAAYEQYF
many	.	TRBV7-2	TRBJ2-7	TGTGCCAGCTCGGGGGCCTACGAGCAGTACTTC	CASSGAYEQYF
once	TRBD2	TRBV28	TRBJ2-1	TGTGCCAGTAGTATAATTAGCGGGAGCACCCTTCGGGACAATGAGCAGTTCTTC	CASSIISGSTLRDNEQFF
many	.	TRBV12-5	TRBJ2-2	TGTGCTAGTGGTCCCAGGACAGCCGGAGGGGACTACGACTCGCAGAACACCGGGGAGCTGTTTTTT	CASGPRTAGGDYDSQNTGELFF
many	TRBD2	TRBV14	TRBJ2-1	TGTGCCAGCAGCCCCTCCCTTTTGCGGGAGGGGGGGAATGAGCAGTTCTTC	CASSPSLLREGGNEQFF
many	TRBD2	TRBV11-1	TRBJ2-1	TGTGCCAGCAGTCTTAGCGGGAGGGCCCACAATGAGCAGTTCTTC	CASSLSGRAHNEQFF
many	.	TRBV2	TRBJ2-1	TGTGCCAGCGACACGGGAGCCTACAATGAGCAGTTCTTC	CASDTGAYNEQFF
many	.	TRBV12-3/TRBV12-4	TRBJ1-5	TGTGCCAGCAGTTTAGCGCTTGGGGGGGGGCGCGAACAGCCCCAGCATTTT	CASSLALGGGREQPQHF
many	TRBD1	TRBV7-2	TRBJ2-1	TGTGCCAGCAGCCCCCTGGCAGGGGGCGTCGAGCAGTTCTTC	CASSPLAGGVEQFF
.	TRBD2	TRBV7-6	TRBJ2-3	TGTGCCAGCAGCTTAAGGTTAGCGGGAGTCCTAACGAGCACAGATACGCAGTATTTT	CASSLRLAGVLTSTDTQYF
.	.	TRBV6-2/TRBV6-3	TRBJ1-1	TGTGCCAGCAGTTACTCGATAAGGGTCGTGGACAGCTTGAACACTGAAGCTTTCTTT	CASSYSIRVVDSLNTEAFF
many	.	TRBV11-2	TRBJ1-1	TGTGCCAGCAGATACGGGGAGAACACTGAAGCTTTCTTT	CASRYGENTEAFF
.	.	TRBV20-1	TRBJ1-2	TGCAGTGCTAGAGATACCAAGAACTATGGCTACACCTTC	CSARDTKNYGYTF
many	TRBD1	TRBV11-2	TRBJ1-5	TGTGCCAGCAGCTTACATGGGAGTCGACAGGGTTATCAGCCCCAGCATTTT	CASSLHGSRQGYQPQHF
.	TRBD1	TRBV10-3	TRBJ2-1	TGTGCCATGGCAGGGGGCGATGAGCAGTTCTTC	CAMAGGDEQFF
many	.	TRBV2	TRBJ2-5	TGTGCCAGCAGGCCTTCGACAGCGCAAGAGACCCAGTACTTC	CASRPSTAQETQYF
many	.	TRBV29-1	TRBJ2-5	TGCAGCGTTGAAGGGGAAAGGGTACGAGAGACCCAGTACTTC	CSVEGERVRETQYF
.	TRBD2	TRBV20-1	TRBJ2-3	TGCAGTGCTAGTGTACTAGCGGGGGCTGAGTCAGATACGCAGTATTTT	CSASVLAGAESDTQYF
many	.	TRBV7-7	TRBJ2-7	TGTGCCAGCAGCTTAGAGCCTTACCGGGTTGGGGCGGGCTACGAGCAGTACTTC	CASSLEPYRVGAGYEQYF
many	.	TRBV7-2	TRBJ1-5	TGTGCCAGCAGCCTAGGGGCGGATTATAGCAATCAGCCCCAGCATTTT	CASSLGADYSNQPQHF
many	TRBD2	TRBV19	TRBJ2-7	TGTGCCAGTAGTATAGCCCACTTTGCGCCTCTAGCGGCGAACTCCTACGAGCAGTACTTC	CASSIAHFAPLAANSYEQYF
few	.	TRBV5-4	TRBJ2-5	TGTGCCAGCAGACCCGGCCCGTACCAAGAGACCCAGTACTTC	CASRPGPYQETQYF
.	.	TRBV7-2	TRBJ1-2	TGTGCCAGCAGCGGCGGGACACCTAGATATGGCTACACCTTC	CASSGGTPRYGYTF
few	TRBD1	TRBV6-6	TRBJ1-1	TGTGCCAGCAGTTACTCGAGGCAAGTCAGGGGGGCTGAAGCTTTCTTT	CASSYSRQVRGAEAFF
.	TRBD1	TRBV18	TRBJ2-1	TGTGCCAGCTCACCACCTAGAATTGACAGGGAGTACAATGAGCAGTTCTTC	CASSPPRIDREYNEQFF
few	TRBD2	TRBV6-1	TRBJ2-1	TGTGCCAGCAGCCAAGGGCTGTTTAGCGGGAGGCTCGGGGAGCAGTTCTTC	CASSQGLFSGRLGEQFF
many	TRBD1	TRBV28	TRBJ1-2	TGTGCCAGCACGGTACAGGGGGTTTATGGCTACACCTTC	CASTVQGVYGYTF
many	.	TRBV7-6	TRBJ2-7	TGTGCCAGCAGCTTAGTCCAGGACTCCTACGAGCAGTACTTC	CASSLVQDSYEQYF
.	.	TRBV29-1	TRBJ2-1	TGCAGCGTTGGATCTGGACATGAGCAGTTCTTC	CSVGSGHEQFF
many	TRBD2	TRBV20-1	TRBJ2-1	TGCAGTGCTAGTTGGACTAGCGGGATTGGCAATGAGCAGTTCTTC	CSASWTSGIGNEQFF
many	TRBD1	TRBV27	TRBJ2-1	TGTGCCAGCAGTCTTACAGGGGGCACCTTTTATGAGCAGTTCTTC	CASSLTGGTFYEQFF
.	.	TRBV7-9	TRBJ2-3	TGTGCCAGCAGCCCGACTGGATTGGGTACAGATACGCAGTATTTT	CASSPTGLGTDTQYF
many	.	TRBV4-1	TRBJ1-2	TGCGCCAGCAGCCCCCCTCAGGGCCCCCAGGCTGGCTACACCTTC	CASSPPQGPQAGYTF
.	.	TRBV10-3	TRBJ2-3	TGTGCCATCAGCCAGAGGGACAGCACAGATACGCAGTATTTT	CAISQRDSTDTQYF
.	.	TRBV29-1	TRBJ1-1	TGCAGCGTTCGGAACACTGAAGCTTTCTTT	CSVRNTEAFF
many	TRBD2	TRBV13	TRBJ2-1	TGTGCCAGCAGCTTCGGGACTAGCGGGAGGGCAGGTTACAATGAGCAGTTCTTC	CASSFGTSGRAGYNEQFF
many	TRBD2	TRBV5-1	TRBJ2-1	TGCGCCAGCAGCTTGTTCCGACTAGCGGGAGGCATCAATGAGCAGTTCTTC	CASSLFRLAGGINEQFF
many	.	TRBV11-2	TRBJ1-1	TGTGCCAGCAGGAAACCGGGACTAAACACTGAAGCTTTCTTT	CASRKPGLNTEAFF
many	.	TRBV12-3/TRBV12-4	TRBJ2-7	TGTGCCAGCAGTTTCGGGCGGATTTCCTACGAGCAGTACTTC	CASSFGRISYEQYF
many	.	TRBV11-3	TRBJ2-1	TGTGCCAGCAGCTTAGTGAGGGTTGGTGAGCAGTTCTTC	CASSLVRVGEQFF
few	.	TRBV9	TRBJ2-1	TGTGCCAGCAGCGTAGGTTTAACTAGTGAGCAGTTCTTC	CASSVGLTSEQFF